This entry lists 31 T cell receptor beta chains sequenced from one sample in a study of spatial heterogeneity in lung cancer. One entry per CDR3 protein, called by TCRdb with MiXCR from the 5' RACE reads. Here the sample spans approximately 11,000 distinct CDR3 sequences, about a sixth being singletons. Regarding time point: sample taken at primary tumor resection. Extraction of whole RNA from tumor, nontumor lung or frozen PBMC preceded unsorted sequencing. The source was PBMCs, collected at surgery. These receptors were obtained from a male donor with early-stage non-small cell lung cancer.

The V call is TRBV28, the J call TRBJ2-1, with D unresolved. V dropped 6 bases and J dropped 3 bases, with 18 bases sitting between them. This CDR3 spans 16 amino acids. Germline loops: CDR1 MDHEN, CDR2 SYDVKM. The CDR3 spells CASRSRWATLYNEQFF. CDR3 coding DNA: TGTGCCAGCAGGTCAAGATGGGCCACTCTCTACAATGAGCAGTTCTTC.

This rearrangement joins TRBV4-1 to TRBJ2-7, with no clear D. V was shortened by 2 bases and J by 2 bases, with 16 bases between the two germline ends. CDR3 length equals 16 residues. CDR1 and CDR2 from the germline V gene are MGHRA and YSYEKL. In DNA form, the CDR3 reads TGCGCCAGCAGCCAAAACCCCATGTACCCCGCCTACGAGCAGTACTTC. Its protein product is CASSQNPMYPAYEQYF.

The gene calls are TRBV14 and TRBJ2-2; a weak D match, TRBD2 (6 bases). The V gene lost 4 bases and the J gene lost 2 bases, with 11 bases spanning the gap. This CDR3 contains 15 residues. Per the germline V gene, CDR1 is SGHDN and CDR2 is FVKESK. As DNA, the CDR3 is TGTGCCAGCAGCCGATCTAGCGTTAACACCGGGGAGCTGTTTTTT. The encoded protein is CASSRSSVNTGELFF. The entire variable domain, with the rest obtained from reference TRBV14 and TRBJ2-2, is as follows: EAGVTQFPSHSVIEKGQTVTLRCDPISGHDNLYWYRRVMGKEIKFLLHFVKESKQDESGMPNNRFLAERTGGTYSTLKVQPAELEDSGVYFCASSRSSVNTGELFFGEGSRLTVL.

This clonotype was detected only a few times. The gene calls are TRBV11-2 and TRBJ2-5; D unresolved. Germline V gene sequence: CDR1 SGHAT, CDR2 FQNNGV. V was shortened by 1 base and J by 6 bases, with 9 bases between the two germline ends. The CDR3 is 13 residues long. The CDR3 DNA reads as TGTGCCAGCAGCTTAGGGGGAAGACAGACCCAGTACTTC. This encodes CASSLGGRQTQYF.

This clonotype showed up just a few times. The genes are TRBV28 and TRBJ1-1; the D is unclear. V was cut by 5 bases and J by 3 bases, with 7 bases left in between. The CDR3 covers 12 residues. Per germline, CDR1 MDHEN and CDR2 SYDVKM. CDR3 amino acids: CASSLGDTEAFF. CDR3 nucleotide sequence: TGTGCCAGCAGTCTGGGAGACACTGAAGCTTTCTTT.

At least ten counts were recorded for this clonotype. This chain links TRBV2 with TRBJ2-2, with TRBD1 matching over 9 bases. Germline V lookup: CDR1 SNHLY, CDR2 FYNNEI. The J segment lost 4 bases and the V segment lost 6 bases, leaving 6 bases of the junction unmatched. This CDR3 has 15 amino acids. CDR3 protein: CASRIDRGGTGELFF. In DNA form, the CDR3 reads TGTGCCAGCAGGATCGACAGGGGGGGCACCGGGGAGCTGTTTTTT.

This clonotype was detected only a few times. The genes are TRBV28 and TRBJ2-1; 7 bases are shared with TRBD2. V shed 5 bases, J shed 3 bases, and the junction held 7 bases outside the gene matches. The germline V gene encodes CDR1 MDHEN and CDR2 SYDVKM. The CDR3 is 15 amino acids. The CDR3 sequence: CASSPGTTYYNEQFF. The CDR3 bases are TGTGCCAGCAGTCCGGGGACTACCTACTACAATGAGCAGTTCTTC.

As to this clonotype: A read error may explain this, as a much larger clone is one base away. The chain couples TRBV12-3 or TRBV12-4 to TRBJ2-1; the match to TRBD1 covers 8 bases. V lost 6 bases and J lost 6; bases outside the gene matches: 10. The CDR3 has 15 residues. The CDR3 bases are TGTGCCAGCAGCCCCTCAGGGGGCCGGGGCAATGAGCAGTTCTTC. Protein: CASSPSGGRGNEQFF.

Only a few counts were recorded for this clonotype. The rearrangement links TRBV18 to TRBJ1-2; D is possibly TRBD1 (5 bases). V gave up 0 bases and J gave up 2 bases, with 7 bases separating them. Germline V lookup: CDR1 KGHSH, CDR2 LQKENI. This CDR3 has 14 amino acids. This CDR3 is CASSPPRDNYGYTF. In DNA form, the CDR3 reads TGTGCCAGCTCACCACCGAGGGACAACTATGGCTACACCTTC.

This clonotype was found a few times. The V gene is TRBV11-2, the J gene TRBJ2-3; 7 bases align to TRBD1. The CDR3 loop spans 13 amino acids. Germline V CDR1 and CDR2: SGHAT, FQNNGV. V shed 6 bases and J 5 bases; nucleotides not matched to a gene: 5. The CDR3 reads CASSRDREDTQYF. The CDR3 bases are TGTGCCAGCAGTCGCGACAGGGAAGATACGCAGTATTTT.

This clonotype was observed a handful of times. The J gene is TRBJ2-3, the V gene TRBV20-1; 11 bases agree with TRBD2. V lost 0 bases, J lost 0 bases, and 5 bases stayed unmatched. The CDR3 loop spans 17 amino acids. Looked up from germline, CDR1 is DFQATT and CDR2 is SNEGSKA (reference sequence). The CDR3 DNA sequence: TGCAGTGCTAGAGACACGAGGACTAGCGGGAGCACAGATACGCAGTATTTT. This encodes CSARDTRTSGSTDTQYF.

This rearrangement joins TRBV27 to TRBJ2-6; perhaps TRBD1 as D (5 bases). Germline-derived CDR1 and CDR2 are MNHEY and SMNVEV (reference sequence). The CDR3 sequence is 19 residues long. V was shortened by 4 bases and J by 0 bases, with 19 bases between the two germline ends. The CDR3 loop reads CASSSPYRQGSSGANVLTF. As DNA, the CDR3 is TGTGCCAGCAGTTCCCCTTATCGGCAGGGAAGCTCTGGGGCCAACGTCCTGACTTTC.

The chain has TRBV6-5 and TRBJ1-1; unclear D gene. The CDR3 extends over 17 amino acids. V was shortened by 0 bases and J by 2 bases, with 16 bases between the two germline ends. Germline V gene lookup returns CDR1 MNHEY and CDR2 SVGAGI. The CDR3 DNA follows: TGTGCCAGCAGTTACTCGAATGCACCGACCATCAACACTGAAGCTTTCTTT. It codes for CASSYSNAPTINTEAFF.

V usage is TRBV30 and J usage is TRBJ2-7; D is perhaps TRBD2 (6 bases). The V gene's germline CDR1 is GTSNPN and CDR2 SVGIG (reference sequence). The V end lost 8 bases, the J end lost 9 bases, and 32 bases lay between the germline ends. The CDR3 length is 16 residues. The CDR3 here is CALTVNTGQWPGGQYF. The CDR3 DNA is TGTGCCCTCACGGTCAACACGGGGCAGTGGCCCGGGGGGCAGTACTTC.

This clonotype came up many times. The gene calls are TRBV7-2 and TRBJ2-6; a weak D match, TRBD2 (6 bases). V dropped 1 base and J dropped 0 bases, with 7 bases sitting between them. The CDR3 has 16 residues. CDR1 SGHTA and CDR2 FQGNSA come from the germline V gene. The CDR3 DNA follows: TGTGCCAGCAGCTTAGTCGGGGGCTCTGGGGCCAACGTCCTGACTTTC. Translated, it gives CASSLVGGSGANVLTF.

The table lists this clonotype with many counts. The V call is TRBV28, the J call TRBJ1-5; maybe TRBD1 (6 bases). Germline lookup yields CDR1 MDHEN and CDR2 SYDVKM. Trimming cost V 3 bases and J 2 bases, with 14 bases left between them. This CDR3 has 16 residues. CDR3 sequence: CASSFVAGDRNQPQHF. The CDR3 bases are TGTGCCAGCAGTTTCGTAGCAGGGGACCGCAATCAGCCCCAGCATTTT.

The chain has TRBV29-1 and TRBJ2-1, with D uncertain. Germline V lookup: CDR1 SQVTM, CDR2 ANQGSEA. The length of the CDR3 is 11 residues. Trimming left V 1 base short and J 8 bases short, with 6 bases between. CDR3 loop: CSVEGLDEQFF. The DNA of the CDR3 is TGCAGCGTTGAAGGTTTAGATGAGCAGTTCTTC.

The chain joins TRBV27 to TRBJ2-7; 10 bases line up with TRBD1. This CDR3 has 17 residues. The J segment lost 11 bases and the V segment lost 7 bases, leaving 23 bases of the junction unmatched. Germline-derived CDR1 and CDR2 are MNHEY and SMNVEV (reference sequence). The CDR3 DNA reads as TGTGCCAGCACCGCAACCCCTAGGGGGACAGGGGTTTTATTGGAGTACTTC. Translating it yields CASTATPRGTGVLLEYF.

There are a few counts of this clonotype. The rearrangement links TRBV24-1 to TRBJ2-2; 12 bases fit TRBD1. Germline assignment: CDR1 KGHDR and CDR2 SFDVKD. CDR3 size: 14 residues. With 7 bases clipped from V and 4 bases from J, the junction kept 0 bases outside the gene matches. The CDR3: CATRGQGATGELFF. The CDR3 nucleotides read TGTGCCACCAGGGGACAGGGGGCCACCGGGGAGCTGTTTTTT.

V usage is TRBV12-3 or TRBV12-4 and J usage is TRBJ2-1; no clear D gene. Trimming removed 6 bases at V and 10 bases at J, with 13 bases between. The CDR3 runs 12 residues. CDR3 sequence reads: CASSRYSQEQFF. In nucleotides, the CDR3 is TGTGCCAGCAGCCGTTATAGCCAAGAGCAGTTCTTC.

This clonotype was counted a few times. The chain recombines TRBV12-3 or TRBV12-4 with TRBJ2-1, with 14 bases lining up with TRBD2. The CDR3 covers 15 residues. The junction had 7 bases not matched to a gene; V was cut back by 6 bases and J by 9 bases. CDR3 in DNA: TGTGCCAGCAGATCGGGACTAGCGGGAGACAGTGAGCAGTTCTTC. It yields the protein CASRSGLAGDSEQFF.

V gene TRBV18 combines with J gene TRBJ1-2, with a possible D match to TRBD1 (6 bases). The CDR3 is made up of 14 amino acids. Germline V CDR1 and CDR2: KGHSH, LQKENI. V gave up 2 bases and J gave up 2 bases, with 9 bases separating them. The CDR3 bases are TGTGCCAGCTCACCATCAGGGGAGAACTATGGCTACACCTTC. Translated, it gives CASSPSGENYGYTF. Using reference TRBV18 and TRBJ1-2 for the parts outside the CDR3, the full variable domain is NAGVMQNPRHLVRRRGQEARLRCSPMKGHSHVYWYRQLPEEGLKFMVYLQKENIIDESGMPKERFSAEFPKEGPSILRIQQVVRGDSAAYFCASSPSGENYGYTFGSGTRLTVV.

The J gene is TRBJ2-3, the V gene TRBV19; D possibly uses TRBD1 or TRBD2 (5 bases each). CDR3 size: 14 residues. V was trimmed by 5 bases and J by 2 bases, leaving 11 bases between them. The germline V gene has CDR1 LNHDA and CDR2 SQIVND (reference sequence). The CDR3 sequence: CASSQQGVTDTQYF. CDR3 sequence (DNA): TGTGCCAGTAGTCAGCAGGGAGTCACAGATACGCAGTATTTT.

The chain has TRBV20-1 and TRBJ2-3; 9 positions match TRBD2. The CDR3 consists of 12 residues. Germline V gene lookup returns CDR1 DFQATT and CDR2 SNEGSKA (reference sequence). CDR3: CRIAGDTDTQYF. As DNA, the CDR3 is TGCCGCATAGCGGGAGACACAGATACGCAGTATTTT.

CDR3 amino acids: CASSGYSGYYNEQFF. In DNA form, the CDR3 reads TGTGCCAGCAGCGGATATAGCGGGTACTACAATGAGCAGTTCTTC. This chain links TRBV7-2 with TRBJ2-1; 7 bases align to TRBD2. Unmatched junction bases numbered 7, after V lost 5 bases and J lost 3 bases. The germline CDR1 and CDR2 sequences are SGHTA and FQGNSA. The CDR3 is 15 amino acids.

V usage is TRBV21-1 and J usage is TRBJ1-1; the table gives TRBD1 as D, unverified against the DNA. TRBV21-1 is a known pseudogene. The CDR3 runs to 15 residues. DNA for the CDR3: TGTGCCAGCAGCAAAGAGGGGCGTACTAACACTGAAGCTTTCTTT. Residues: CASSKEGRTNTEAFF.

This sequence joins TRBV12-3 or TRBV12-4 and TRBJ2-4; TRBD1 is a possible D gene (6 bases). This CDR3 spans 13 amino acids. With 4 bases removed from V and 6 bases from J, the gap between germline ends came to 10 bases. This CDR3 reads CASSYGGLNIQYF. The CDR3 DNA follows: TGTGCCAGCAGTTATGGGGGCTTAAACATTCAGTACTTC.

The CDR3 DNA follows: TGTGCCGCAGAGCGGGAGCATGGGGATGAGCAGTTCTTC. Translated: CAAEREHGDEQFF. The V and J genes are TRBV5-4 and TRBJ2-1; TRBD2 agrees at 8 bases. The CDR3 is made up of 13 amino acids. Germline V gene data show CDR1 as SGHNT and CDR2 as YYREEE (reference sequence). Trimming took 10 bases from V and 8 from J; bases not matched to a gene: 11.

Many counts were recorded for this clonotype. The chain has TRBV6-6 and TRBJ1-6; 7 bases align to TRBD1. The germline gives CDR1 MNHNY, CDR2 SVGAGI (reference sequence). The CDR3 spans 15 residues. The junction had 9 bases not matched to a gene; V was cut back by 5 bases and J by 8 bases. DNA for the CDR3: TGTGCCAGCAGTCCCTACACAGGGGATTATTCACCCCTCCACTTT. Its translation is CASSPYTGDYSPLHF.

Sample share makes this clonotype medium-sized (0.01 to 0.1%). This chain links TRBV6-2 or TRBV6-3 with TRBJ2-1; TRBD2 matches 12 bases. The ends lost 6 bases at V and 5 bases at J; junction bases unmatched: 8. Germline CDR1 is MNHEY and CDR2 is SVGEGT. This CDR3 is 16 amino acids long. CDR3 region: CASRRLAGGPDNEQFF. CDR3 in DNA: TGTGCCAGCAGACGCCTAGCGGGAGGGCCGGACAATGAGCAGTTCTTC.

The rearrangement links TRBV7-9 to TRBJ1-1, with a possible D match to TRBD1 (5 bases). The CDR3 extends over 15 amino acids. Trimming took off 5 bases at V and 1 base at J, with 14 bases between the two ends. Per germline, CDR1 SEHNR and CDR2 FQNEAQ (reference sequence). The CDR3: CASSRWRGENTEAFF. The CDR3 bases are TGTGCCAGCAGCCGATGGCGGGGGGAGAACACTGAAGCTTTCTTT.